This T cell receptor beta chain was retrieved from a study of blood T cell repertoires in COVID-19. Study as a whole: The United States, Italy and Spain supplied acute and convalescent COVID-19 samples. Nucleic acid was either cDNA or gDNA, and it came from T cells, B-cell-depleted T cells, or PBMCs.

Original processing methods: Cell counts per sample came from amplifying reference gene primers. The repertoire was sequenced with immunoSEQ multiplex PCR; TCRdb's copy has only in-frame clones and lacks some. V and J calls and clone size come straight from that table; D and trimming were deduced from the DNA. The data hold tens of thousands of clones, with about 77% observed a single time. Germline-derived CDR1 and CDR2 are SQVTM and ANQGSEA. Trimming cost V 0 bases and J 5 bases, with 8 bases left between them. This CDR3 has 13 residues. This TCR came from an elderly man with active or convalescent COVID-19. Sequenced sample: peripheral blood. The V gene is TRBV29-1, the J gene TRBJ2-1, with D unresolved. The CDR3 DNA follows: TGCAGCGTTGAAGACTACCGGGACAATGAGCAGTTCTTC. Amino acid sequence: CSVEDYRDNEQFF.